This TCR beta chain was retrieved from a study of T cells in localized non-small cell lung cancer. TCRdb's table, derived via immunoSEQ multiplex PCR, lists solely in-frame clones and lacks some. This table has about 91,000 clones, roughly 90% appearing once. Germline CDR1 ENHRY, CDR2 SYGVKD. Trimming took 7 bases from V and 4 from J, leaving 19 bases between them. The CDR3 contains 15 residues. The chain has TRBV10-3 and TRBJ1-1, with D hard to call. The sample here was peripheral blood, taken before any cancer treatment. This receptor was obtained from a man aged 40-75 years with stage I squamous cell lung carcinoma. The CDR3 coding sequence is TGTGCCATCAAACGGGCCTCCGGGCGTGGCACTGAAGCTTTCTTT. Translated: CAIKRASGRGTEAFF.